Listed here are 4 T cell receptor beta chains from one sample, sequenced in a study of T cells in localized non-small cell lung cancer. Measured with immunoSEQ multiplex PCR; TCRdb has only the in-frame clones, and not every one. The sample has about 34,000 clones, 94% seen once; the top ten hold around 0.77%. The material was peripheral blood, obtained before any cancer treatment. These receptors originate from a woman between 35 and 75 years old with stage I lung adenocarcinoma.

The genes are TRBV27 and TRBJ2-3; TRBD2 agrees at 12 bases. The CDR3 has 14 amino acids. Germline CDR1 reads MNHEY; CDR2 reads SMNVEV (reference sequence). CDR3 nucleotide sequence: TGTTCAGCTAGCGGGAGGGGAAACACAGATACGCAGTATTTT. It specifies CSASGRGNTDTQYF.

For the CDR3, the DNA is TGTGCCTGCGGGAGGGGTACTAGCACAGATACGCAGTATTTT. This codes for CACGRGTSTDTQYF. The chain carries TRBV15 and TRBJ2-3; 9 nucleotides line up with TRBD2. Germline CDR1 and CDR2: LNHNV and YYDKDF (reference sequence). After removal of 11 bases from V and 0 bases from J, the junction contained 6 bases not matched to a gene. This CDR3 is built from 14 residues. Together with reference TRBV15 and TRBJ2-3, the CDR3 gives the full variable domain: DAMVIQNPRYQVTQFGKPVTLSCSQTLNHNVMYWYQQKSSQAPKLLFHYYDKDFNNEADTPDNFQSRRPNTSFCFLDIRSPGLGDTAMYLCACGRGTSTDTQYFGPGTRLTVL.

V is TRBV27 and J is TRBJ2-3; possibly TRBD2 for D (5 bases). V lost 5 bases, J lost 0 bases, and 18 bases lay in between. The V gene's germline CDR1 is MNHEY and CDR2 SMNVEV (reference sequence). The CDR3 is 17 amino acids. The CDR3 region is CASSPSWGAPSTDTQYF. CDR3 sequence (DNA): TGTGCCAGCAGTCCCTCGTGGGGAGCGCCTAGCACAGATACGCAGTATTTT.

The CDR3 loop is CASSYLAGAYVHEQFF. CDR3 DNA: TGTGCCAGCAGTTATCTAGCGGGGGCCTATGTCCATGAGCAGTTCTTC. The J gene is TRBJ2-1, the V gene TRBV27, with 10 nucleotides matching TRBD2. The junction had 11 bases not matched to a gene; V was cut back by 4 bases and J by 8 bases. CDR1 is MNHEY and CDR2 is SMNVEV in the germline V gene (reference sequence). The CDR3 sequence is 16 residues long.